The sequence of this T cell receptor (beta chain) was determined in a study of T cells in Graves' hyperthyroidism and ophthalmopathy. Overall study findings and caveats: Prediction of ophthalmopathy progression came a median roughly 6.6 months pre-onset. The majority of expanded thyroid clonotypes above 0.001 also appeared in blood.

Stable Graves' hyperthyroidism denoted no ophthalmopathy progression over 18 months. The PBMCs had their origin in about 9.7 ml of fresh peripheral blood. RNA transcripts provided the source from which TCR beta CDR3 regions were amplified. Primed by the HTBI set, a first-round RT-PCR was run on the TCR CDR3. MiXCR, applied by TCRdb to the multiplex PCR reads, yields one record per CDR3 protein. The sample shows more than 550,000 distinct CDR3 sequences, around a sixth of them seen only once. Germline V CDR1 and CDR2: DFQATT, SNEGSKA (reference sequence). Trimming removed 2 bases from V and 0 bases from J, with 12 bases in between. The CDR3 covers 15 residues. To note about this clonotype: Antigen: not known.

The sequenced sample consisted of blood. The chain recombines TRBV20-1 with TRBJ2-3, with D perhaps matching TRBD2 (5 bases). The TCR comes from a man aged 45-65 years with Graves' hyperthyroidism. CDR3 DNA sequence: TGCAGTGCTAGATCGAAAGCGGCTAGCACAGATACGCAGTATTTT. Protein: CSARSKAASTDTQYF.